The present entry profiles one TCR beta chain with its context. The antigen is undetermined. This record belongs to a study of monozygotic twins with inflammatory bowel disease. Broader study findings: Repertoire similarity did not differ between concordant and discordant twins, perhaps due to limited power.

TCRdb re-called the 5' RACE reads and catalogs CDR3 proteins one per entry, DNA excluded. The sample has fewer than 450,000 distinct CDR3 sequences. The CDR3 consists of 15 residues. Germline CDR1 and CDR2: SGDLS and YYNGEE. The genes are TRBV9 and TRBJ2-2; as DNA is missing, the TRBD1 call by TCRdb cannot be tested. The source of this sequence is a human donor with ulcerative colitis or Crohn's disease, or a healthy co-twin of an affected twin (not recorded which). The sequenced sample consisted of blood. This CDR3 is CASTPQGAHTGELFF.